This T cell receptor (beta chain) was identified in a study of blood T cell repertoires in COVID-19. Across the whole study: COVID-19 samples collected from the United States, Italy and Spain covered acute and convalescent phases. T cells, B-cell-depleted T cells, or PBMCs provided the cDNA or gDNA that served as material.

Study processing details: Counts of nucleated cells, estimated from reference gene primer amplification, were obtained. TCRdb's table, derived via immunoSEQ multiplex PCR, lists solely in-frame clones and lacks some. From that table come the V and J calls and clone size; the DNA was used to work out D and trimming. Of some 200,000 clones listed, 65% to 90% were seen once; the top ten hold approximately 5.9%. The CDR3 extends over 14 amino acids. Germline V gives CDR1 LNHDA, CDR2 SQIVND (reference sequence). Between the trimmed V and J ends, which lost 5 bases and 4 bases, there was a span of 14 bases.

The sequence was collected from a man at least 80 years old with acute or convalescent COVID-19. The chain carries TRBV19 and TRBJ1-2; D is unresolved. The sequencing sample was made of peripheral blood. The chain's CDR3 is CASSRREGGYGYTF. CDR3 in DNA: TGTGCCAGTAGTCGACGGGAGGGCGGCTATGGCTACACCTTC.